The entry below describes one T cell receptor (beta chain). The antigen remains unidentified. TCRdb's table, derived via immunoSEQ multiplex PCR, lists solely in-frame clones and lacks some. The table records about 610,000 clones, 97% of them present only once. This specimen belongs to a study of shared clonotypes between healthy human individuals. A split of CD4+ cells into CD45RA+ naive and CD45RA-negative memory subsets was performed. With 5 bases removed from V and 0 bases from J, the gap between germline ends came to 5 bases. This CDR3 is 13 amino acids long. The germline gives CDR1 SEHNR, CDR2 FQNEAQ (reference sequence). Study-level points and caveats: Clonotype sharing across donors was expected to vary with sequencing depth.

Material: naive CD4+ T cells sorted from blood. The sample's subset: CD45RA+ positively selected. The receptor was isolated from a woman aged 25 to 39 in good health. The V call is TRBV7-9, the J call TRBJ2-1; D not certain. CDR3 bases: TGTGCCAGCAGCCGCGGCTCCTACAATGAGCAGTTCTTC. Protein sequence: CASSRGSYNEQFF.